Described below is a single TCR beta chain sequence and its context. This sample stems from a study of shared clonotypes between healthy human individuals. Measured with immunoSEQ multiplex PCR; TCRdb has only the in-frame clones, and not every one. The sample has a few million clones; 85% to 95% are singletons. CDR3 length: 17 amino acids. The germline V and J ends were trimmed by 0 bases and 0 bases, with 12 bases remaining between them. Germline V gives CDR1 SGHVS, CDR2 FQNEAQ. The gene calls are TRBV7-8 and TRBJ2-1; D is unresolved. The sequence came from a man in his late teens or twenties in good health. Some clones in this sample may be carry-over from other donors' samples. The sequenced sample consisted of naive CD4+ T cells from PBMCs. Subset given: CD45RA+ positively selected. The CDR3 region has the DNA TGTGCCAGCAGCTTAGCTCCGACTCTTAGCTCCTACAATGAGCAGTTCTTC. It codes for CASSLAPTLSSYNEQFF.